This T cell receptor (beta chain) stems from a study of patients and donors after allogeneic stem cell transplantation. This CDR3 contains 14 residues. Germline CDR1 is MNHEY and CDR2 is SVGEGT. The V end lost 6 bases, the J end lost 4 bases, and 13 bases lay between the germline ends. In TCRdb, the RT-PCR reads were re-called with MiXCR into one record per CDR3 protein. The data contain 920,000 or so distinct CDR3 sequences, roughly 18% of them seen just once; the ten biggest clones take up about 6%. The chain employs TRBV6-2 or TRBV6-3 and TRBJ2-1, with D perhaps matching TRBD2 (6 bases). The source of this sequence is a human donor who was either an allogeneic HSCT recipient or a stem cell or donor lymphocyte infusion donor (not recorded which). It is not recorded whose cells these are; they may come from a transplant donor. The sequencing sample was made of blood, either unsorted or a sorted T cell fraction (not recorded which). CDR3 sequence (DNA): TGTGCCAGCAGAGGTAGCGGCCAATACAATGAGCAGTTCTTC. This gives the protein CASRGSGQYNEQFF.